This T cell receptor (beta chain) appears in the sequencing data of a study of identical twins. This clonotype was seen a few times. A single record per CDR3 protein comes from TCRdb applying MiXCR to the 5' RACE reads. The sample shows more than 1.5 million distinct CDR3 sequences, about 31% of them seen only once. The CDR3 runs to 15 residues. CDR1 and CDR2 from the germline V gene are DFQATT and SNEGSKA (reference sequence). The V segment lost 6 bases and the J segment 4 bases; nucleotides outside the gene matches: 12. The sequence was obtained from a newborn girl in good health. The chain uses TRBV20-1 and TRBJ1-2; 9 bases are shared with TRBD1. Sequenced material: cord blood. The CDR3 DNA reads TGCAGTGCATTCCCGGGACAGGGTGTCTTCTATGGCTACACCTTC. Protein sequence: CSAFPGQGVFYGYTF.